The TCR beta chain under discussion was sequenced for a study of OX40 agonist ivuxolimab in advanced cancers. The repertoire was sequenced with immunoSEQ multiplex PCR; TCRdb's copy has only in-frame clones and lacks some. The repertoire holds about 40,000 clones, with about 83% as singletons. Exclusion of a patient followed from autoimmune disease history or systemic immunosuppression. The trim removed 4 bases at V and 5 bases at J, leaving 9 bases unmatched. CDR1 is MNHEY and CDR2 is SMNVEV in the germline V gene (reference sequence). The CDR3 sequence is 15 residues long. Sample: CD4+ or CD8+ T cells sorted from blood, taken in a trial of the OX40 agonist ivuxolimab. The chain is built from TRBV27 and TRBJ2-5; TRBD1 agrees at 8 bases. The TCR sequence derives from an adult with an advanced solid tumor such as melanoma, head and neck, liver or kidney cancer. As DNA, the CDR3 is TGTGCCAGCAGTTCCGACAGGGGTTGGGGGGAGACCCAGTACTTC. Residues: CASSSDRGWGETQYF.